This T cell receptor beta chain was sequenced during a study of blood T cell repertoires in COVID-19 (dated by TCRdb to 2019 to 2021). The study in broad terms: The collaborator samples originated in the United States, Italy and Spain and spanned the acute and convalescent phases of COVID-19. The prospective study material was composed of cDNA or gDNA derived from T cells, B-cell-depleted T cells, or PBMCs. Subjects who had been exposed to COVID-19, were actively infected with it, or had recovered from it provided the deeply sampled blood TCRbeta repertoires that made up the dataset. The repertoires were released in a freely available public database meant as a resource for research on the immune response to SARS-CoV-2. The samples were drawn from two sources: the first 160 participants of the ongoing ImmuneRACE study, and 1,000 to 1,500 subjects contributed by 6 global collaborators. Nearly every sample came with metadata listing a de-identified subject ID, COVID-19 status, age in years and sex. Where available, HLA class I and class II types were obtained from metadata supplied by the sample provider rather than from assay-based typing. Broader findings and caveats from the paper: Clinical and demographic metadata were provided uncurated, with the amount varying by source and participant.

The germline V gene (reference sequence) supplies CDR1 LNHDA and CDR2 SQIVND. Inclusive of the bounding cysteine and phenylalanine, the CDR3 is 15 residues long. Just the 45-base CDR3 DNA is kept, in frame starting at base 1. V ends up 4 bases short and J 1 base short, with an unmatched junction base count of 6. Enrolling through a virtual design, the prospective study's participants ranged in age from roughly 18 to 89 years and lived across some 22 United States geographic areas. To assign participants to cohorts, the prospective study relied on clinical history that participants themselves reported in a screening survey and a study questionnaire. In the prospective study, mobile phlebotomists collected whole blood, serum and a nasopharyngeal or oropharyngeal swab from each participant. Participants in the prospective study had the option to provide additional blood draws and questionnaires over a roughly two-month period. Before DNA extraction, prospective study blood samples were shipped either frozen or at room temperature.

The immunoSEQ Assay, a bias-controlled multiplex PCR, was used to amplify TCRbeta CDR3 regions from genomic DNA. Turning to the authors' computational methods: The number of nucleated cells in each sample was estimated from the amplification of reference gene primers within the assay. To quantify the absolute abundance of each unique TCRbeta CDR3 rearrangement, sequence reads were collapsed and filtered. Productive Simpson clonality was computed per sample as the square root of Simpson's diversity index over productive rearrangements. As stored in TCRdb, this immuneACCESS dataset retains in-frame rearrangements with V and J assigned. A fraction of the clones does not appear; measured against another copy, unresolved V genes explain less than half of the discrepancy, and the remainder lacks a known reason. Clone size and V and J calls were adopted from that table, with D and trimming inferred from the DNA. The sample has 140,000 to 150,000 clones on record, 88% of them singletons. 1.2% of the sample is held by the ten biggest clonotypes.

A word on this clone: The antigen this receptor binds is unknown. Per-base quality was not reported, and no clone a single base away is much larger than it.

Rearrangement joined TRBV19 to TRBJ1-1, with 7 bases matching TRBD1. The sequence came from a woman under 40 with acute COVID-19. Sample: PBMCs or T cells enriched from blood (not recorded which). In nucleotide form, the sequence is TGTGCCAGTAGTACCCTGGACAGGAAGAACACTGAAGCTTTCTTT. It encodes CASSTLDRKNTEAFF.